This record covers a single TCR beta chain. Its antigen is currently unknown. This record comes from a study of response to subunit inactivated influenza vaccine. Findings and limits, study-wide: T cells newly recruited by each seasonal influenza vaccination are few, the authors suggested.

The CDR3 is 16 residues long. V lost 7 bases and J lost 2, with 19 bases in between. TCRdb ran MiXCR on the RT-PCR reads and lists one entry per CDR3 protein. This table has around 320,000 distinct CDR3 sequences, about 20% appearing once. The sequence was obtained from a man in his fifties or sixties who received an inactivated influenza vaccine. The chain couples TRBV12-3 or TRBV12-4 to TRBJ2-3; D is ambiguous. Sequencing was performed on PBMCs from blood, taken approximately 20 months after vaccination. CDR3 protein: CASTISSRIITDTQYF. Written as DNA, the CDR3 is TGTGCCAGCACTATTTCTTCTAGAATCATCACAGATACGCAGTATTTT.